The present T cell receptor (beta chain) was sequenced within a study of shared clonotypes between healthy human individuals. General study points: Non-shared clonotypes displayed generation probabilities falling below those of clonotypes present in all four donors.

The CDR3 has 15 amino acids. From germline, CDR1 is MNHNS and CDR2 SASEGT. Samples underwent the assay at deep level. For each subset, genomic DNA was distributed in equal portions over several immunoSEQ plates. Produced via immunoSEQ multiplex PCR; TCRdb's table is partial and in-frame only. The sample consists of around 650,000 clones, roughly 96% of them appearing once. As defined, naive CD8 cells were CD45RO-negative and positively selected for CCR7, with terminally differentiated effector memory CD45RA+ cells excluded. A note on this clone: Its target is not known. One end of the junction fails to match germline, which may point to a read error.

Input material: naive CD8+ T cells sorted from blood. This clonotype was obtained from a woman aged 25 to 39 in good health. The J gene is TRBJ1-5, the V gene TRBV6-1, with 9 bases matching TRBD1. This CDR3 reads CASNEQGASNQPQHF. CDR3 in DNA: TGTGCCAGCAATGAACAGGGGGCTTCAAATCAGCCCCAGCATTTT.